The TCR beta chain under discussion was sequenced for a study of T-cell memory formation after mild COVID-19. Germline CDR1 SEHNR, CDR2 FQNEAQ (reference sequence). The CDR3 has 15 amino acids. The V segment lost 6 bases and the J segment 3 bases; nucleotides outside the gene matches: 8. There are a few counts of this clonotype. TCRdb re-derived calls from the 5' RACE reads in MiXCR, one entry per CDR3 protein. The sample carries tens of thousands of distinct CDR3 sequences, roughly an eighth recorded once. This clonotype was obtained from an adult woman who had mild COVID-19 (a few samples of this study predate the infection). Cell type and time point are not known. Sequencing was performed on PBMCs or a T cell subset sorted from them (not recorded which). This sequence joins TRBV7-9 and TRBJ1-5; TRBD1 matches at 7 bases. CDR3 nucleotide sequence: TGTGCCAGCAGTACCCAGGGGGATTACAATCAGCCCCAGCATTTT. Translated: CASSTQGDYNQPQHF.